This passage covers 25 T cell receptor beta chains from one sample sequenced in a study of Ad26.COV2.S vaccination and SARS-CoV-2 variants. Sequencing used immunoSEQ multiplex PCR; TCRdb keeps in-frame clones, though not all of them. The table includes about 350,000 clones, about 85% detected once. Treatment indicated: some 20 received Ad26.COV2.S at low or high dose, single or two shots; about 5 received placebo; per-sample allocation not given. The study sampled participants on day 63 after the first vaccine or placebo injection. This specimen consisted of peripheral blood, obtained in a trial of Ad26.COV2.S vaccine versus placebo. The source of these receptors is a person between 18 and 60 years old who received the Ad26.COV2.S COVID-19 vaccine or a placebo.

The chain couples TRBV7-7 to TRBJ2-5; TRBD2 matches at 14 bases. Germline CDR1 reads SSHAT; CDR2 reads FNYEAQ (reference sequence). With V trimmed by 5 bases and J by 5 bases, 4 bases remained unmatched. The CDR3 consists of 15 residues. CDR3 amino acids: CASSTGLAGVETQYF. As DNA, the CDR3 is TGTGCCAGCAGCACGGGACTAGCGGGAGTGGAGACCCAGTACTTC.

The sample holds a few counts of this clone. J is TRBJ1-6 and V is TRBV5-1, with D possibly matching TRBD1 (6 bases). V was cut by 0 bases and J by 8 bases, with 12 bases left in between. The CDR3 has 15 residues. Germline CDR1 is SGHRS and CDR2 is YFSETQ. The chain's CDR3 is CASSLAQGSYSPLHF. The DNA for the CDR3 is TGCGCCAGCAGCTTGGCCCAGGGGTCGTATTCACCCCTCCACTTT.

The chain links TRBV25-1 to TRBJ2-7, with D unclear. CDR1 and CDR2 from the germline V gene are MGHDK and SYGVNS. V was pared by 3 bases and J by 2 bases, with 8 bases between. The CDR3 has 13 residues. The CDR3 nucleotides read TGTGCCAGCAGTGAGGCAGGCACCTACGAGCAGTACTTC. Its translation: CASSEAGTYEQYF.

CDR3 protein: CASRRQGLETQYF. For the CDR3, the DNA is TGTGCCAGCAGACGACAGGGGCTGGAGACCCAGTACTTC. The rearrangement uses TRBV6-5 and TRBJ2-5; 8 bases map to TRBD1. V lost 6 bases and J lost 5; bases outside the gene matches: 5. Germline CDR1 is MNHEY and CDR2 is SVGAGI. The CDR3 is 13 amino acids.

The sample holds one count of this clone. The chain recombines TRBV7-6 with TRBJ2-1; 8 bases match TRBD2. Losses at the gene ends were 2 bases for V and 3 bases for J; bases not matched to a gene: 6. Germline-derived CDR1 and CDR2 are SGHVS and FNYEAQ. The CDR3 totals 16 residues. CDR3 sequence: CASSLQAGAGYNEQFF. CDR3 bases: TGTGCCAGCAGCTTACAAGCGGGAGCGGGCTACAATGAGCAGTTCTTC.

CDR3 residues: CASSSLAGAADTQYF. Written as DNA, the CDR3 is TGTGCCAGCTCATCACTAGCGGGGGCCGCAGATACGCAGTATTTT. The chain combines TRBV18 with TRBJ2-3; TRBD2 matches 11 bases. V shed 5 bases, J shed 4 bases, and the junction held 5 bases outside the gene matches. Germline values: CDR1 KGHSH, CDR2 LQKENI. This CDR3 comprises 15 residues.

J is TRBJ2-7 and V is TRBV27, with 10 bases lining up with TRBD2. CDR1 is MNHEY, CDR2 SMNVEV, per germline (reference sequence). This CDR3 is built from 14 residues. V was clipped by 8 bases and J by 6 bases; unmatched bases: 10. CDR3 sequence: CASAGSGRAVEQYF. CDR3 coding DNA: TGTGCCAGCGCGGGGAGCGGGAGGGCCGTCGAGCAGTACTTC.

The J gene is TRBJ2-2, the V gene TRBV5-4; unclear D gene. Germline values: CDR1 SGHNT, CDR2 YYREEE (reference sequence). V lost 0 bases and J 6 bases, leaving 3 bases between the germline ends. CDR3 size: 12 residues. The CDR3 loop reads CASSLDSGELFF. CDR3 bases: TGTGCCAGCAGCTTGGATTCCGGGGAGCTGTTTTTT.

The chain uses TRBV27 and TRBJ2-7; D tentatively reads TRBD1 or TRBD2 (5 bases each). The CDR3 length is 15 residues. V lost 1 base to trimming and J lost 2 bases, with 12 bases between them. Germline V CDR1 and CDR2: MNHEY, SMNVEV (reference sequence). The CDR3 DNA sequence: TGTGCCAGCAGTTTATACGGGACCAACCCCTACGAGCAGTACTTC. Translated: CASSLYGTNPYEQYF.

The chain combines TRBV7-9 with TRBJ2-7, with D unclear. Germline V gene lookup returns CDR1 SEHNR and CDR2 FQNEAQ (reference sequence). The CDR3 contains 12 residues. With 1 base removed from V and 6 bases from J, the gap between germline ends came to 7 bases. The DNA of the CDR3 is TGTGCCAGCAGCTTAGTAGCCGTCGAGCAGTACTTC. Protein product: CASSLVAVEQYF.

The gene calls are TRBV10-3 and TRBJ1-5; a possible D gene is TRBD1 (5 bases). The V gene's germline CDR1 is ENHRY and CDR2 SYGVKD. This CDR3 comprises 13 residues. V lost 11 bases, J lost 2 bases, and 13 bases lay in between. CDR3 amino acids: CASRGSGNQPQHF. In nucleotides, the CDR3 is TGTGCCTCTCGGGGCAGTGGCAATCAGCCCCAGCATTTT.

The genes are TRBV30 and TRBJ1-2, with TRBD1 matching over 7 bases. The CDR3 totals 13 residues. Germline trimming cut 2 bases from V and 4 bases from J; bases unmatched to any gene: 4. Germline values: CDR1 GTSNPN, CDR2 SVGIG (reference sequence). CDR3 sequence: CAWSPGQSYGYTF. CDR3 sequence (DNA): TGTGCCTGGAGTCCGGGACAGAGCTATGGCTACACCTTC.

The chain recombines TRBV19 with TRBJ2-1, with 10 bases fitting TRBD2. This CDR3 region has 14 residues. From germline, CDR1 is LNHDA and CDR2 SQIVND (reference sequence). V trimming: 6 bases; J trimming: 10 bases; junction bases outside the gene matches: 9. The CDR3 loop is CASSYSGGHREQFF. Here the CDR3 DNA reads TGTGCCAGTAGCTATAGCGGGGGGCACCGGGAGCAGTTCTTC. Full variable domain (outside the CDR3, taken from reference TRBV19 and TRBJ2-1): DGGITQSPKYLFRKEGQNVTLSCEQNLNHDAMYWYRQDPGQGLRLIYYSQIVNDFQKGDIAEGYSVSREKKESFPLTVTSAQKNPTAFYLCASSYSGGHREQFFGPGTRLTVL.

The gene calls are TRBV27 and TRBJ2-1; 7 bases are shared with TRBD1. From germline, CDR1 is MNHEY and CDR2 SMNVEV (reference sequence). CDR3 length equals 15 residues. Unmatched junction bases numbered 6, after V lost 5 bases and J lost 2 bases. CDR3 sequence reads: CASSPETGTYNEQFF. The CDR3 DNA sequence: TGTGCCAGCAGTCCCGAGACAGGGACCTACAATGAGCAGTTCTTC.

The chain links TRBV7-9 to TRBJ1-2; TRBD1 matches at 7 bases. There are 15 residues in the CDR3. J was trimmed by 2 bases and V by 3 bases; bases with no gene match: 6. The germline gives CDR1 SEHNR, CDR2 FQNEAQ (reference sequence). Here the CDR3 reads CASSLTGRGNYGYTF. The CDR3 DNA follows: TGTGCCAGCAGCTTGACAGGGAGAGGAAACTATGGCTACACCTTC.

This rearrangement joins TRBV7-2 to TRBJ2-7; 10 nucleotides match TRBD1. From germline, CDR1 is SGHTA and CDR2 FQGNSA. This CDR3 region has 14 residues. J lost 2 bases, V lost 4 bases, and 2 bases had no gene match. CDR3 loop: CASSSTGGAYEQYF. The CDR3 DNA follows: TGTGCCAGCAGCTCGACAGGGGGCGCCTACGAGCAGTACTTC.

The chain uses TRBV3-1 (or the pseudogene TRBV3-2) and TRBJ2-1; TRBD2 is a possible D gene (6 bases). Trimming pared 4 bases from V and 9 bases from J, leaving 10 bases between. Germline V CDR1 and CDR2: LGHDT, YNNKEL (reference sequence). The CDR3 spans 12 residues. The CDR3 DNA reads TGTGCCAGCAGCCCCGCCGGGAGTGAGCAGTTCTTC. Amino acid sequence: CASSPAGSEQFF.

The genes are TRBV28 and TRBJ2-7, with 10 bases lining up with TRBD1. Unmatched junction bases numbered 12, after V lost 10 bases and J lost 3 bases. Per the germline V gene, CDR1 is MDHEN and CDR2 is SYDVKM. This CDR3 comprises 15 residues. As DNA, the CDR3 is TGTGCCATCGCTCAAACCGGGACAGGGGACTACGAGCAGTACTTC. This sequence encodes CAIAQTGTGDYEQYF.

The chain recombines TRBV11-2 with TRBJ1-5; D is ambiguous. Germline assignment: CDR1 SGHAT and CDR2 FQNNGV. The CDR3 sequence is 15 residues long. Trimming cost V 5 bases and J 0 bases, with 11 bases left between them. The CDR3 coding sequence is TGTGCCAGCAGCCAAGGCCACGTTAGCAATCAGCCCCAGCATTTT. This codes for CASSQGHVSNQPQHF.

This clone was observed a single time. V is TRBV12-3 or TRBV12-4 and J is TRBJ1-2; D call uncertain. The length of the CDR3 is 13 residues. V was cut by 2 bases and J by 2 bases, with 6 bases left in between. The CDR3, as DNA: TGTGCCAGCAGTTTACTCCAAAACTATGGCTACACCTTC. This gives the protein CASSLLQNYGYTF.

The rearrangement uses TRBV5-1 and TRBJ2-1, with a tentative D call TRBD1 (6 bases). CDR1 is SGHRS and CDR2 is YFSETQ in the germline V gene. Trimming removed 1 base from V and 5 bases from J, with 13 bases in between. The CDR3 sequence is 15 residues long. The CDR3 region is CASSLMGAPNNEQFF. The CDR3 DNA follows: TGCGCCAGCAGCTTGATGGGGGCCCCCAACAATGAGCAGTTCTTC.

This clone was recorded only once. The chain combines TRBV19 with TRBJ1-1; 7 bases match TRBD1. The junction had 5 bases not matched to a gene; V was cut back by 6 bases and J by 4 bases. Germline CDR1 and CDR2: LNHDA and SQIVND (reference sequence). The CDR3 runs 13 residues. The DNA for the CDR3 is TGTGCCAGTAGGCAGACAGGGCCCACTGAAGCTTTCTTT. Amino acids: CASRQTGPTEAFF.

V and J are TRBV19 and TRBJ1-5; D might be TRBD1 (5 bases). Germline V gene data show CDR1 as LNHDA and CDR2 as SQIVND (reference sequence). The V gene lost 5 bases and the J gene lost 0 bases, with 14 bases spanning the gap. This CDR3 is 16 amino acids long. This CDR3 reads CASSLPHRISNQPQHF. DNA of the CDR3: TGTGCCAGTAGTCTGCCCCACAGGATTAGCAATCAGCCCCAGCATTTT.

The chain links TRBV5-6 to TRBJ2-1; 11 positions agree with TRBD2. V was pared by 0 bases and J by 1 base, with 6 bases of the junction left unmatched. Germline V gene data show CDR1 as SGHDT and CDR2 as YYEEEE. The CDR3 runs 18 residues. CDR3 amino acids: CASSLVGLADGSYNEQFF. CDR3 DNA sequence: TGTGCCAGCAGCTTGGTGGGACTAGCGGATGGGTCCTACAATGAGCAGTTCTTC. The full variable domain, in which reference TRBV5-6 and TRBJ2-1 provide the parts outside the CDR3, is DAGVTQSPTHLIKTRGQQVTLRCSPKSGHDTVSWYQQALGQGPQFIFQYYEEEERQRGNFPDRFSGHQFPNYSSELNVNALLLGDSALYLCASSLVGLADGSYNEQFFGPGTRLTVL.

The rearrangement uses TRBV7-9 and TRBJ1-1; unclear D gene. Germline CDR1 SEHNR, CDR2 FQNEAQ (reference sequence). V was shortened by 1 base and J by 5 bases, with 8 bases between the two germline ends. This CDR3 is 13 amino acids long. The CDR3 sequence is CASSLVLRTEAFF. CDR3 nucleotides: TGTGCCAGCAGCTTAGTATTGAGAACTGAAGCTTTCTTT.